Below, 25 T cell receptor beta chains from the same sample are listed, as sequenced in a study of blood T cell repertoires in COVID-19 (dated by TCRdb to 2018 to 2020). Libraries were built with the immunoSEQ multiplex PCR assay. The clones in this table, taken by TCRdb from immuneACCESS, are in-frame only. Not every clone is retained; where verified, under half of the shortfall comes from an unresolved V gene, and the cause of the rest is unknown. For this sample the table gives some 210,000 clones, of which 84% were detected only once. Of the sample, 5.1% is held by the ten largest clones. Specimen: peripheral blood. The receptors derive from a woman aged 65 to 85 with active or convalescent COVID-19.

This chain uses TRBV6-5 with TRBJ1-2, with D tentatively TRBD1 (5 bases). CDR1 is MNHEY, CDR2 SVGAGI, per germline. The ends were cut back, 8 bases at V and 8 bases at J, with 18 bases in the middle. CDR3 length: 13 residues. In DNA form, the CDR3 reads TGTGCCAGCTCCCCCGTCCAGGGCTTCGGCTACACCTTC. This translates into CASSPVQGFGYTF.

The chain combines TRBV9 with TRBJ1-3; D perhaps matches TRBD1 (5 bases). The CDR3 sequence is 15 residues long. V lost 0 bases and J 0 bases, leaving 7 bases between the germline ends. Germline V gene lookup returns CDR1 SGDLS and CDR2 YYNGEE. CDR3 coding DNA: TGTGCCAGCAGCGTAGCAGGGAACTCTGGAAACACCATATATTTT. Translated, it gives CASSVAGNSGNTIYF.

The gene calls are TRBV27 and TRBJ1-1; 9 nucleotides agree with TRBD1. Germline V gives CDR1 MNHEY, CDR2 SMNVEV (reference sequence). This CDR3 region has 14 residues. Trimming at V came to 5 bases and at J to 5 bases, leaving 6 bases not matched to a gene. CDR3 in DNA: TGTGCCAGCAGTCCCGGGACAGGGCTGACTGAAGCTTTCTTT. As protein: CASSPGTGLTEAFF.

The chain links TRBV4-1 to TRBJ1-4, with D maybe TRBD1 (5 bases). The CDR3 extends over 16 amino acids. CDR1 and CDR2 (germline): MGHRA, YSYEKL. Trimming took 0 bases from V and 15 from J, leaving 23 bases between them. The CDR3 region is CASSQDSWQGRGVMFF. In DNA form, the CDR3 reads TGCGCCAGCAGCCAAGATTCATGGCAGGGCAGAGGCGTGATGTTTTTT.

The rearrangement uses TRBV6-1 and TRBJ1-5, with 9 bases aligning to TRBD1. Looked up from germline, CDR1 is MNHNS and CDR2 is SASEGT. This CDR3 is 17 amino acids long. V was pared by 4 bases and J by 6 bases, with 13 bases of the junction left unmatched. The CDR3 here is CASSGAWGTGLVQPQHF. The DNA of the CDR3 is TGTGCCAGCAGTGGAGCGTGGGGGACAGGGCTCGTTCAGCCCCAGCATTTT.

The gene calls are TRBV7-5 and TRBJ2-1; the DNA was not used to check the table's D call, TRBD2. TRBV7-5 is described as a pseudogene. The CDR3 spans 17 residues. CDR3 in DNA: TGTGTCAGAAGCTTAGAAGCGGGAGGCCGGAATTTCAATGAGCAGTTCTTC. Protein sequence: CVRSLEAGGRNFNEQFF.

This chain joins TRBV6-6 and TRBJ1-2; maybe TRBD1 (5 bases). The V end lost 5 bases, the J end lost 2 bases, and 24 bases lay between the germline ends. The CDR3 runs 18 residues. Germline CDR1 reads MNHNY; CDR2 reads SVGAGI (reference sequence). CDR3 DNA: TGTGCCAGCAGTCACACCTCAGGGCAGGGCCCGAAAAACTATGGCTACACCTTC. Its translation is CASSHTSGQGPKNYGYTF.

This clone has only one observation. J is TRBJ1-4 and V is TRBV12-3 or TRBV12-4, with D tentatively TRBD1 (5 bases). The length of the CDR3 is 13 residues. V lost 6 bases and J lost 2, with 7 bases in between. The CDR3 bases are TGTGCCAGCAGGGGGCGGACTAATGAAAAACTGTTTTTT. Translation: CASRGRTNEKLFF.

V usage is TRBV19 and J usage is TRBJ1-5; tentative D call: TRBD1 (5 bases). V lost 4 bases, J lost 4 bases, and 20 bases lay in between. The CDR3 loop spans 17 amino acids. Germline lookup yields CDR1 LNHDA and CDR2 SQIVND (reference sequence). CDR3 loop: CASSSELQAYRNQPQHF. In DNA, the CDR3 is TGTGCCAGTAGTAGCGAGTTACAGGCCTATCGGAATCAGCCCCAGCATTTT.

V gene TRBV2 combines with J gene TRBJ2-7; 13 bases agree with TRBD2. CDR1 SNHLY and CDR2 FYNNEI come from the germline V gene. The CDR3 extends over 15 amino acids. V lost 5 bases, J lost 4 bases, and 5 bases stayed unmatched. CDR3 nucleotides: TGTGCCAGCAGTCTACTAGCGGGAGGGGGTTACGAGCAGTACTTC. Encoded protein: CASSLLAGGGYEQYF.

This chain connects TRBV7-9 to TRBJ2-7, with D tentatively TRBD1 (6 bases). This CDR3 contains 12 residues. Germline V gives CDR1 SEHNR, CDR2 FQNEAQ (reference sequence). Trimming shortened V by 5 bases and J by 4 bases, and 9 bases separated the two germline ends. CDR3 region: CASSGQLYEQYF. The CDR3 DNA reads as TGTGCCAGCAGCGGACAGTTATACGAGCAGTACTTC.

This clone was counted a few times. CDR3 DNA sequence: TGTGCCAGCAGCTTAATAGCGGGAGCGAGCTCCTACAATGAGCAGTTCTTC. As protein: CASSLIAGASSYNEQFF. The J gene is TRBJ2-1, the V gene TRBV11-2, with 9 bases lining up with TRBD2. V dropped 2 bases and J dropped 0; count of bases not matched to a gene: 5. The CDR3 loop spans 17 amino acids. In germline, CDR1 is SGHAT, CDR2 FQNNGV.

This clone was detected only a few times. The V gene is TRBV24-1, the J gene TRBJ2-7; D gene ambiguous. The germline gives CDR1 KGHDR, CDR2 SFDVKD. V was clipped by 5 bases and J by 9 bases, with 16 bases between them. The CDR3 runs 13 residues. CDR3 nucleotides: TGTGCCACCAGTGCCCGTGCTAAGATCGGGCAGTACTTC. Amino acid sequence: CATSARAKIGQYF.

The rearrangement joins TRBV19 to TRBJ2-7; TRBD2 aligns across 9 bases. This CDR3 contains 13 residues. J lost 7 bases, V lost 6 bases, and 7 bases had no gene match. Germline values: CDR1 LNHDA, CDR2 SQIVND (reference sequence). CDR3 loop: CASRGLAGGEQYF. The CDR3 DNA is TGTGCCAGTAGGGGACTAGCCGGGGGGGAGCAGTACTTC.

The chain joins TRBV9 to TRBJ1-2; a possible D gene is TRBD1 (6 bases). Germline-derived CDR1 and CDR2 are SGDLS and YYNGEE. Between the trimmed V and J ends, which lost 4 bases and 5 bases, there was a span of 18 bases. The CDR3 totals 15 residues. The CDR3 is CASSNSEGVEYGYTF. As DNA, the CDR3 is TGTGCCAGCAGCAATTCAGAGGGGGTTGAGTATGGCTACACCTTC.

The chain carries TRBV5-4 and TRBJ2-5, with a weak D call TRBD1 (6 bases). V lost 0 bases to trimming and J lost 5 bases, with 11 bases between them. The V gene's germline CDR1 is SGHNT and CDR2 YYREEE (reference sequence). This CDR3 region has 14 residues. The CDR3 nucleotides are TGTGCCAGCAGCTTGGGGGGGCTGGGGGAGACCCAGTACTTC. It is translated as CASSLGGLGETQYF.

The genes are TRBV30 and TRBJ2-5; TRBD1 matches 8 bases. The germline V gene has CDR1 GTSNPN and CDR2 SVGIG (reference sequence). The CDR3 loop spans 13 amino acids. V shed 4 bases and J 3 bases; nucleotides not matched to a gene: 4. CDR3 DNA: TGTGCCTGGAAGACAGGGGTTGAAGAGACCCAGTACTTC. This codes for CAWKTGVEETQYF. Filled out from reference TRBV30 and TRBJ2-5, the complete variable domain reads SQTIHQWPATLVQPVGSPLSLECTVEGTSNPNLYWYRQAAGRGLQLLFYSVGIGQISSEVPQNLSASRPQDRQFILSSKKLLLSDSGFYLCAWKTGVEETQYFGPGTRLLVL.

The chain couples TRBV12-3 or TRBV12-4 to TRBJ1-1, with 10 bases that match TRBD1. Unmatched junction bases numbered 5, after V lost 7 bases and J lost 6 bases. CDR3 size: 13 residues. CDR3 sequence: CASIGQGVSEAFF. The CDR3 DNA reads as TGTGCCAGCATTGGACAGGGGGTCTCTGAAGCTTTCTTT.

This chain uses TRBV14 with TRBJ2-7, with a weak D call TRBD2 (7 bases). V gave up 4 bases and J gave up 7 bases, with 20 bases separating them. Germline CDR1 reads SGHDN; CDR2 reads FVKESK. CDR3 length: 15 amino acids. CDR3 sequence (DNA): TGTGCCAGCAGCCCCGGAAGCAAGGGGGGGGGAGAGCAGTACTTC. It is translated as CASSPGSKGGGEQYF.

V usage is TRBV3-1 (or the pseudogene TRBV3-2) and J usage is TRBJ2-1; tentative D call: TRBD2 (6 bases). Trimming took 5 bases from V and 7 from J, leaving 15 bases between them. This CDR3 has 14 residues. Germline V gene sequence: CDR1 LGHDT, CDR2 YNNKEL (reference sequence). CDR3 in DNA: TGTGCCAGCAGCTTACCTTCAGGAGGGAATGAGCAGTTCTTC. Amino acid sequence: CASSLPSGGNEQFF.

This clone was counted a single time. V gene TRBV3-1 (or the pseudogene TRBV3-2) combines with J gene TRBJ2-7; D remains ambiguous. Germline CDR1 is LGHDT and CDR2 is YNNKEL (reference sequence). With 10 bases removed from V and 3 bases from J, the gap between germline ends came to 13 bases. This CDR3 region has 12 residues. CDR3 loop: CAKSVRNYEQYF. CDR3 sequence (DNA): TGTGCCAAATCGGTGCGGAACTACGAGCAGTACTTC.

This clone was observed once. The V call is TRBV30, the J call TRBJ1-2; 7 bases fit TRBD1. This CDR3 spans 17 amino acids. Germline loops: CDR1 GTSNPN, CDR2 SVGIG (reference sequence). With 3 bases clipped from V and 2 bases from J, the junction kept 15 bases outside the gene matches. CDR3 sequence: CAWRLIGGGNPNYGYTF. In DNA form, the CDR3 reads TGTGCCTGGAGATTAATAGGAGGGGGCAATCCCAACTATGGCTACACCTTC.

The V call is TRBV9, the J call TRBJ2-1, with a weak D call TRBD1 (7 bases). The V gene lost 4 bases and the J gene lost 1 base, with 18 bases spanning the gap. The CDR3 loop spans 17 amino acids. CDR1 SGDLS and CDR2 YYNGEE come from the germline V gene. CDR3 bases: TGTGCCAGCAGCACCGGACAGGCCGCGGGGTCCTACAATGAGCAGTTCTTC. Its protein is CASSTGQAAGSYNEQFF.

The CDR3 spells CASRGGAISYNEQFF. The CDR3 DNA reads TGTGCCAGCAGAGGAGGAGCGATATCATACAATGAGCAGTTCTTC. The chain is built from TRBV28 and TRBJ2-1; tentatively, D is TRBD2 (5 bases). The CDR3 runs to 15 residues. Trimming removed 6 bases at V and 4 bases at J, with 16 bases between. Per the germline V gene, CDR1 is MDHEN and CDR2 is SYDVKM.

The chain uses TRBV11-2 and TRBJ2-3; D might be TRBD2 (6 bases). The CDR3 is made up of 16 amino acids. Trimming removed 1 base from V and 1 base from J, with 12 bases in between. CDR1 and CDR2 (germline): SGHAT, FQNNGV. The CDR3 DNA follows: TGTGCCAGCAGCTTAGTAGGGAGGCGGGGCACAGATACGCAGTATTTT. Residues: CASSLVGRRGTDTQYF.